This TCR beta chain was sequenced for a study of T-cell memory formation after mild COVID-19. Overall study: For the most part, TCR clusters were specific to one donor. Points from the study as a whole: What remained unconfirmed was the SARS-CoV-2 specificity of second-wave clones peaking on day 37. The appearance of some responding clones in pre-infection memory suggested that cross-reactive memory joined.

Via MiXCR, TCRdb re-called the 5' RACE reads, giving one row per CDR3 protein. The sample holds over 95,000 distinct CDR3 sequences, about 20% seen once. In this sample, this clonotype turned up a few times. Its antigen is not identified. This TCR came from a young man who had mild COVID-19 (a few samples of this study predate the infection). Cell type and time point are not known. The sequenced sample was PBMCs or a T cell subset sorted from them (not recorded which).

CDR3 protein: CASSANEQFF. In nucleotides, the CDR3 is TGTGCCAGCAGCGCCAATGAGCAGTTCTTC. This chain joins TRBV7-9 and TRBJ2-1; no definite D call. CDR3 length: 10 residues. Per germline, CDR1 SEHNR and CDR2 FQNEAQ (reference sequence). V was clipped by 5 bases and J by 6 bases, with 2 bases between them.